This T cell receptor (beta chain) is drawn from a study of blood T cell repertoires in COVID-19. The overall study: Samples of COVID-19 (acute and convalescent) were obtained from the United States, Italy and Spain.

The data were produced by immunoSEQ multiplex PCR, yet TCRdb's version contains in-frame clones alone and is incomplete. This table has roughly 120,000 clones, 90% appearing once. The trim removed 4 bases at V and 6 bases at J, leaving 10 bases unmatched. This CDR3 has 15 residues. Germline V gene sequence: CDR1 LGHDT, CDR2 YNNKEL (reference sequence). V usage is TRBV3-1 (or the pseudogene TRBV3-2) and J usage is TRBJ2-7; 9 positions agree with TRBD2. The sequencing sample was made of peripheral blood. This receptor was identified in a woman in her fifties or sixties with COVID-19, enrolled during active disease. The CDR3 coding sequence is TGTGCCAGCAGCCCCTCGGCGGGGGGGCGGCGCGAGCAGTACTTC. Translating it yields CASSPSAGGRREQYF.